Listed below are T cell receptor beta chains from one sample, sequenced in a study. TCRdb recomputed calls from the 5' RACE reads with MiXCR, one row per CDR3 protein. This sample yields 25,000 to 35,000 distinct CDR3 sequences, of which approximately 25% are seen a single time; 3.5% to 5% belongs to the top ten. The sequenced sample consisted of memory CD4+ T cells sorted from blood. The origin of the receptors is a female donor with breast cancer. Both conserved end residues are part of each CDR3. Fields, in order: D gene, V gene, J gene, clone size, CDR3 DNA, CDR3 protein. The D gene is left open where the match is weak. Only part of the rows carry a size: once, few, many, or a class if the clone is expanded.

.	TRBV4-1	TRBJ2-5	many	TGCGCCAGCAGCCAGGCCAGGACACAAACCCAAGAGACCCAGTACTTC	CASSQARTQTQETQYF
.	TRBV19	TRBJ2-2	.	TGTGCCAGTAGTATAGATCGCGGGGAGCTGTTTTTT	CASSIDRGELFF
.	TRBV15	TRBJ2-7	.	TGTGCCACCAGTGCGGGAATGTACGAGCAGTACTTC	CATSAGMYEQYF
TRBD2	TRBV7-9	TRBJ2-1	.	TGTGCCAGCAGGGCGACTAGCGGGGGATTCTACAATGAGCAGTTCTTC	CASRATSGGFYNEQFF
.	TRBV4-1	TRBJ1-1	few	TGCGCCAGCTGCCAACCCCGGGGCACTGAAGCTTTCTTT	CASCQPRGTEAFF
.	TRBV4-3	TRBJ1-2	.	TGCGCCAGCAGCCAAGACTTGGTTGGGGCCGGCTACACCTTC	CASSQDLVGAGYTF
.	TRBV20-1	TRBJ1-4	few	TGCAGTGCCCCGGGGCCAGGGGCTGCAACTAATGAAAAACTGTTTTTT	CSAPGPGAATNEKLFF
.	TRBV6-2/TRBV6-3	TRBJ1-4	many	TGTGCCAGCAGCCAGGACCGAATAATGATGGAACTGTTTTTT	CASSQDRIMMELFF
.	TRBV4-1	TRBJ1-1	.	TGCGCCAGCAGCCAAGTCGGGGGAAACACTGAAGCTTTCTTT	CASSQVGGNTEAFF
TRBD2	TRBV4-2	TRBJ2-3	medium-sized	TGTGCCAGCAGCCAAGGTCCCGCGGGGGGGACCGGAGATACGCAGTATTTT	CASSQGPAGGTGDTQYF
TRBD2	TRBV28	TRBJ2-7	few	TGTGCCAGCAGCCGTCTAGCGGGGGGTTCCTACGAGCAGTACTTC	CASSRLAGGSYEQYF
TRBD2	TRBV5-6	TRBJ2-2	many	TGTGCCAGCAGCCCCGGACTAGGGGCCGGGGAGCTGTTTTTT	CASSPGLGAGELFF
.	TRBV6-5	TRBJ2-7	many	TGTGCCAGCAGTTACGGCGGAGGCGAGCAGTACTTC	CASSYGGGEQYF
.	TRBV28	TRBJ2-7	few	TGTGCCAGCAGTTGGGGGGGCGCGGAGGAATACGAGCAGTACTTC	CASSWGGAEEYEQYF
.	TRBV5-1	TRBJ2-1	few	TGCGCCAGCAGCCCCGGGATTAGCTCCTACAATGAGCAGTTCTTC	CASSPGISSYNEQFF
.	TRBV9	TRBJ2-7	many	TGTGCCAGCAGCGTAGTGGGGAGCTCCTACGAGCAGTACTTC	CASSVVGSSYEQYF
TRBD1	TRBV28	TRBJ2-5	many	TGTGCCAGCATCGACAGGGGGCGCGGGGAGACCCAGTACTTC	CASIDRGRGETQYF
.	TRBV18	TRBJ2-3	.	TGTGCCAGCTCACCGCCGGGCAGGGTTGATACAGATACGCAGTATTTT	CASSPPGRVDTDTQYF
.	TRBV7-6	TRBJ2-1	few	TGTGCCAGCAGCTTAACCCCAGTGGAGGCAGCGTACAATGAGCAGTTCTTC	CASSLTPVEAAYNEQFF
TRBD2	TRBV6-1	TRBJ2-1	.	TGTGCCAGCAGTGGGGTTAGAAGCGGGGGCAATGAGCAGTTCTTC	CASSGVRSGGNEQFF
TRBD1	TRBV9	TRBJ2-7	many	TGTGCCAGCAGCGGGGACAGGGTAAGCGAGCAGTACTTC	CASSGDRVSEQYF
TRBD1	TRBV29-1	TRBJ1-2	.	TGCAGCGTCCCACAGGGGTTTGGCTATGGCTACACCTTC	CSVPQGFGYGYTF
TRBD1	TRBV11-2	TRBJ1-2	.	TGTGCCAGCAGCTTAGGCCGGGACAGCTATGGCTACACCTTC	CASSLGRDSYGYTF
TRBD2	TRBV20-1	TRBJ2-2	few	TGCAGTGCTAGAGCTAGCGGGGGTTCAAACACCGGGGAGCTGTTTTTT	CSARASGGSNTGELFF
TRBD1	TRBV5-1	TRBJ1-5	few	TGCGCCAGCAGCCTGGGACAGCCCAATCAGCCCCAGCATTTT	CASSLGQPNQPQHF
.	TRBV7-3	TRBJ2-1	few	TGTGCCAGCAGCCCCCAAAGGGGGGCGTACAATGAGCAGTTCTTC	CASSPQRGAYNEQFF
.	TRBV5-1	TRBJ2-1	.	TGCGCCAGCAGCGGGTATAGCAGCAATGAGCAGTTCTTC	CASSGYSSNEQFF
.	TRBV4-1	TRBJ1-5	.	TGCGCCAGCAGCCAGGAACAGGGTTGGAGCAATCAGCCCCAGCATTTT	CASSQEQGWSNQPQHF
TRBD2	TRBV7-7	TRBJ2-1	.	TGTGCCAGCAGCTTTAGACTAGCGGGAGACAATGAGCAGTTCTTC	CASSFRLAGDNEQFF
.	TRBV4-3	TRBJ2-1	many	TGCGCCAGCAGCCTTACAGGCTTGGGAGACAATGAGCAGTTCTTC	CASSLTGLGDNEQFF
.	TRBV15	TRBJ2-7	.	TGTGCCACCAGCAGTAGGGATGCGGGCCCCGAGCAGTGCTTC	CATSSRDAGPEQCF
.	TRBV29-1	TRBJ2-7	few	TGCAGCGTTGCGGGGACGACTGACTACGAGCAGTACTTC	CSVAGTTDYEQYF
.	TRBV7-8	TRBJ2-3	many	TGTGCCAGCAGCTTAAGGGGTGGACGCACAGATACGCAGTATTTT	CASSLRGGRTDTQYF
.	TRBV10-3	TRBJ2-3	.	TGTGCCATCAGCCCCTCTGTCAGCGGCGATACGCAGTATTTT	CAISPSVSGDTQYF
.	TRBV7-9	TRBJ2-5	many	TGTGCCAGCAGCCAAGGGGAGACCCAGTACTTC	CASSQGETQYF
.	TRBV7-2	TRBJ1-2	.	TGTGCCAGCAGCTTATCAGGGGTCTATGGCTACACCTTC	CASSLSGVYGYTF
TRBD2	TRBV27	TRBJ2-3	.	TGTGCCAGCAGTGGGGGACTAGCGGTCACAGATACGCAGTATTTT	CASSGGLAVTDTQYF